The 13 T cell receptor beta chains below were found in one sample sequenced in a study of blood T cell repertoires in COVID-19. Using immunoSEQ multiplex PCR, the repertoire was profiled, and TCRdb retains in-frame clones only, with some absent. The data contain around 170,000 clones, 86% of them singletons. Sequencing used peripheral blood. Receptors originate from a middle-aged man with active or convalescent COVID-19.

This chain links TRBV14 with TRBJ2-1, with 9 bases lining up with TRBD2. V trimming: 4 bases; J trimming: 9 bases; junction bases outside the gene matches: 7. The CDR3 consists of 14 residues. Looked up from germline, CDR1 is SGHDN and CDR2 is FVKESK. The CDR3 coding sequence is TGTGCCAGCAGCCCGCTGAGCGGGGGGCGTGAGCAGTTCTTC. It translates to CASSPLSGGREQFF.

In its sample, this clone was seen once. The chain carries TRBV5-1 and TRBJ2-3; D is possibly TRBD2 (5 bases). Trimming took 2 bases from V and 3 from J, leaving 10 bases between them. The CDR3 extends over 14 amino acids. From germline, CDR1 is SGHRS and CDR2 YFSETQ. In DNA form, the CDR3 reads TGCGCCAGCAGCTTCTCACCGGGGACAGATACGCAGTATTTT. Translated: CASSFSPGTDTQYF.

The chain has TRBV3-1 (or the pseudogene TRBV3-2) and TRBJ1-2; 8 bases are shared with TRBD1. From germline, CDR1 is LGHDT and CDR2 YNNKEL (reference sequence). The CDR3 loop spans 17 amino acids. V gave up 1 base and J gave up 0 bases; unmatched junction bases: 7. The CDR3 sequence is CASSQVDRGQTNYGYTF. The CDR3 coding sequence is TGTGCCAGCAGCCAAGTCGACAGGGGCCAAACTAACTATGGCTACACCTTC.

This clone came up a few times. The CDR3: CASSLGGDFRETQYF. As DNA, the CDR3 is TGTGCCAGCAGCTTAGGGGGGGACTTCCGAGAGACCCAGTACTTC. V and J are TRBV7-2 and TRBJ2-5, with a possible D match to TRBD2 (6 bases). In germline, CDR1 is SGHTA, CDR2 FQGNSA. Trimming removed 1 base at V and 4 bases at J, with 13 bases between. The CDR3 sequence is 15 residues long.

This clone was seen a handful of times. V gene TRBV27 combines with J gene TRBJ1-6; TRBD1 aligns across 10 bases. V gave up 0 bases and J gave up 7 bases; unmatched junction bases: 0. The CDR3 loop spans 15 amino acids. Germline CDR1 is MNHEY and CDR2 is SMNVEV (reference sequence). The DNA of the CDR3 is TGTGCCAGCAGTTTATCGGACAGGGGGAATTCACCCCTCCACTTT. Its protein is CASSLSDRGNSPLHF.

Only a few counts were recorded for this clone. V gene TRBV11-3 combines with J gene TRBJ2-5; TRBD1 is a possible D gene (5 bases). Germline CDR1 and CDR2: SGHNT and YENEEA. V was clipped by 2 bases and J by 4 bases, with 8 bases between them. This CDR3 has 13 residues. CDR3 in amino acids: CASSLQGSETQYF. CDR3 DNA: TGTGCCAGCAGCTTACAGGGATCAGAGACCCAGTACTTC.

V usage is TRBV18 and J usage is TRBJ2-1, with D hard to call. V gave up 6 bases and J gave up 3 bases, with 12 bases separating them. This CDR3 spans 14 amino acids. Germline values: CDR1 KGHSH, CDR2 LQKENI. Written as DNA, the CDR3 is TGTGCCAGCTCTCCGTCTTCAGGCTACAATGAGCAGTTCTTC. Protein product: CASSPSSGYNEQFF.

This chain connects TRBV7-8 to TRBJ1-2; a weak D match, TRBD1 (6 bases). The CDR3 loop spans 14 amino acids. V was pared by 2 bases and J by 8 bases, with 15 bases between. Germline CDR1 reads SGHVS; CDR2 reads FQNEAQ. The CDR3 here is CASSLRRAGEGYTF. The CDR3 DNA reads TGTGCCAGCAGCTTAAGGCGAGCAGGGGAAGGCTACACCTTC.

V is TRBV24-1 and J is TRBJ2-5, with 7 bases fitting TRBD1. CDR1 is KGHDR, CDR2 SFDVKD, per germline. This CDR3 is 15 amino acids long. V was clipped by 4 bases and J by 0 bases; unmatched bases: 4. The CDR3 loop reads CATSEPDRHQETQYF. CDR3 coding DNA: TGTGCCACCAGTGAACCGGACAGGCACCAAGAGACCCAGTACTTC.

This rearrangement joins TRBV5-4 to TRBJ1-1; D perhaps matches TRBD1 (6 bases). Trimming removed 1 base from V and 3 bases from J, with 13 bases in between. Germline CDR1 and CDR2: SGHNT and YYREEE (reference sequence). The CDR3 has 15 residues. Here the CDR3 reads CASSLRAGQYTEAFF. CDR3 DNA: TGTGCCAGCAGCTTGAGGGCCGGACAGTACACTGAAGCTTTCTTT. Together with reference TRBV5-4 and TRBJ1-1, the CDR3 gives the full variable domain: ETGVTQSPTHLIKTRGQQVTLRCSSQSGHNTVSWYQQALGQGPQFIFQYYREEENGRGNFPPRFSGLQFPNYSSELNVNALELDDSALYLCASSLRAGQYTEAFFGQGTRLTVV.

The chain couples TRBV10-3 to TRBJ2-3; 7 bases agree with TRBD1. Per germline, CDR1 ENHRY and CDR2 SYGVKD. With V trimmed by 8 bases and J by 6 bases, 14 bases remained unmatched. This CDR3 region has 15 residues. CDR3 DNA sequence: TGTGCCATCGGAAGGGACAGCCGGGGCGGGGATACGCAGTATTTT. Amino acids: CAIGRDSRGGDTQYF.

V gene TRBV19 combines with J gene TRBJ2-7; 8 nucleotides align to TRBD1. V lost 5 bases and J lost 6; bases outside the gene matches: 12. Germline CDR1 reads LNHDA; CDR2 reads SQIVND (reference sequence). The CDR3 runs to 15 residues. The DNA for the CDR3 is TGTGCCAGTAGTGTGCCGGGACAGGTTTTAGGCGAGCAGTACTTC. Amino acid sequence: CASSVPGQVLGEQYF.

The sample holds a few counts of this clone. The J gene is TRBJ2-2, the V gene TRBV2; TRBD1 aligns across 7 bases. The V gene end was trimmed by 6 bases and the J gene end by 6 bases; junction bases not matched to a gene: 10. CDR3 length: 15 residues. Germline CDR1 is SNHLY and CDR2 is FYNNEI. For the CDR3, the DNA is TGTGCCAGCAGAGACGGGACAGCGGTTCCCGGGGAGCTGTTTTTT. Amino acids: CASRDGTAVPGELFF.